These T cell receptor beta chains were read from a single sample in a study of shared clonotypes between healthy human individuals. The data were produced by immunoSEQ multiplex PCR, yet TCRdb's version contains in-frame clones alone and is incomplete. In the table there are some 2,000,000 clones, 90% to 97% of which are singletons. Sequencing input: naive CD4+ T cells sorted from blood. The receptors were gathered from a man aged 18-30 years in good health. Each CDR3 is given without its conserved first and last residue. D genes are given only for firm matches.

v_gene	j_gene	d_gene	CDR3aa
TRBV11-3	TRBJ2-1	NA	ASSLDSVSRGNNEQF
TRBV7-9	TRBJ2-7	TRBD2	ASSLGVSFPAGAIYEQY
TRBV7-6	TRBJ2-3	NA	ASSFSVTSPDTQY
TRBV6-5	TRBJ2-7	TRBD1	ASSRTGSGEQY
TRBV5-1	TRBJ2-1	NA	ASSLGTDNEQF
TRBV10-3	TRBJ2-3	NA	AISDGPVSTDTQY
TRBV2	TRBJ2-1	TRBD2	ASSEAAGGPGEQF
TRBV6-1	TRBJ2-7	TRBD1	ASSGGSLRTGDHEQY
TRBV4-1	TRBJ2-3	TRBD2	ASSQETSGKTDTQY
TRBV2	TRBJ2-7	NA	ASRFRGTYEQY
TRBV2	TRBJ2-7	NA	ASSAQRGASYEQY
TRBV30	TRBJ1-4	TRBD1	AWSVSLAGGEKLF
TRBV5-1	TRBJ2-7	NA	ASSPGGGTYEQY
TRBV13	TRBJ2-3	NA	ASSVIRTDTQY
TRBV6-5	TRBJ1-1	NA	ASSYLGVANTEAF
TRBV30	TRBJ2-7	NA	AWKPDSQQY
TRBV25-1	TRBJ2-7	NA	ASSGRDGRSWGQQY
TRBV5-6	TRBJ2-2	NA	ASSLGGPIPDTGELF
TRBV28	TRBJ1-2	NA	ASRPWGNYGYT
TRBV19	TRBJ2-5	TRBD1	ASSIGDRAGETQY
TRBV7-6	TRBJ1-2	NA	ASSLLNGDYGYT
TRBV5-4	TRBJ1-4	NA	ASSLAGTNEKLF
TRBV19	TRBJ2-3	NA	ASSPSPGVDTQY
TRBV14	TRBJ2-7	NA	ASSRRGLSLDEQY
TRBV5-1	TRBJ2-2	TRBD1	ASSLAGQDHTGELF